A selection of T cell receptor beta chains follows, all from one sample in a study of cytomegalovirus exposure and HLA in healthy donors. Data came from immunoSEQ multiplex PCR; TCRdb stores just in-frame clones and leaves some out. This sample carries around 130,000 clones, more than 65% of them seen once, and the ten largest clones take roughly 5.2%. The sample consisted of PBMCs. The receptor set was obtained from a man younger than 35 in good health and CMV-seropositive. Each CDR3 is given with its conserved first and last residue. The D gene is left open where the match is weak.

.	TRBV13	TRBJ1-3	CASRGSGNTIYF
TRBD1	TRBV5-4	TRBJ1-1	CASSWGQGAGTEAFF
TRBD1	TRBV2	TRBJ1-2	CASRPFPGQGAPGYGYTF
.	TRBV6-1	TRBJ2-7	CASSPQGYEQYF
TRBD2	TRBV18	TRBJ2-3	CASSPGAAGGPGDTQYF
TRBD2	TRBV12-5	TRBJ2-3	CASGPRTSGTGTDTQYF
.	TRBV7-9	TRBJ1-2	CASSLTVVEGYTF
.	TRBV4-1	TRBJ2-1	CASSQFLMVAGLYYNEQFF
.	TRBV11-2	TRBJ1-1	CASRGIRGARVNTEAFF
TRBD1	TRBV18	TRBJ1-1	CASSFDRENTEAFF
.	TRBV29-1	TRBJ1-1	CSVVGTNLMETEAFF
TRBD1	TRBV5-4	TRBJ2-5	CASSNRGMETQYF
TRBD2	TRBV11-2	TRBJ2-2	CASRIPGLAGSEELFF
TRBD1	TRBV7-9	TRBJ2-1	CASSLAGGIYEQFF
.	TRBV5-1	TRBJ2-7	CASSPQSATYEQYF
.	TRBV27	TRBJ2-2	CASSFSRTGELFF
TRBD1	TRBV13	TRBJ2-2	CASSLLTGDVVGELFF
TRBD2	TRBV6-1	TRBJ2-7	CASSEFAGVGIYEQYF
TRBD2	TRBV7-8	TRBJ2-1	CASNHLAGEYEQFF
.	TRBV18	TRBJ1-1	CASSNGNTEAFF
TRBD1	TRBV7-9	TRBJ1-1	CASSLEGAPNTEAFF
.	TRBV5-1	TRBJ1-2	CASSPWGGQEGYTF
TRBD1	TRBV25-1	TRBJ1-2	CASSEWDRIYGYTF
.	TRBV2	TRBJ2-6	CASYPYYSSGANGLTF
TRBD2	TRBV2	TRBJ2-7	CASSQSGTSAYEQYF
.	TRBV9	TRBJ1-2	CASSVGQSILGGYTF
.	TRBV6-1	TRBJ2-5	CASSEDRVVETQYF
TRBD1	TRBV7-2	TRBJ2-7	CASSPDRAYEQYF
.	TRBV27	TRBJ1-4	CASSLRGEKLFF
.	TRBV5-1	TRBJ1-4	CASSLALSSPAGEKLFF
TRBD1	TRBV9	TRBJ2-7	CASSVGGTGAEQYF
.	TRBV4-1	TRBJ2-7	CASSQDIEVYEQYF
.	TRBV6-4	TRBJ2-3	CASSDSASTDTQYF
TRBD1	TRBV10-3	TRBJ2-2	CAISESNRDRGFGELFF
.	TRBV19	TRBJ1-3	CASSSGGRRGNTIYF
TRBD2	TRBV27	.	CASSFRPPTSASSYNEQFF
.	TRBV2	TRBJ2-7	CASRRGGTIDEQYF
TRBD2	TRBV19	TRBJ2-1	CASSRGSSGSLNEQFF
TRBD2	TRBV28	TRBJ2-1	CASSLAGGPLNEQFF
.	TRBV14	TRBJ1-2	CASSPDSLYGYTF
TRBD2	TRBV30	TRBJ2-7	CAFAGTSGLPPYEQYF
.	TRBV4-1	TRBJ2-7	CASSHRDKYYEQYF
TRBD1	TRBV5-6	TRBJ2-7	CASSSTGTGWEQYF
.	TRBV6-5	TRBJ2-2	CAAAGVGNTGELFF
.	TRBV5-4	TRBJ1-1	CASSLTGNTEAFF
.	TRBV2	TRBJ2-1	CASRTLADYNEQFF
TRBD2	TRBV29-1	TRBJ2-1	CSVVTGLGGNEQFF
TRBD1	TRBV14	TRBJ2-7	CASSQDYGTGFSYEQYF
TRBD1	TRBV13	TRBJ2-4	CASSQRGTGLAKNIQYF
TRBD1	TRBV18	TRBJ1-5	CASSQSGRTGMGQPQHF
TRBD1	TRBV27	TRBJ2-7	CASSKNPGQKHF
.	TRBV12-2	TRBJ1-1	CASRLVPRQGAQNTEAFF
.	TRBV6-5	TRBJ1-2	CASSTGDYGYTF